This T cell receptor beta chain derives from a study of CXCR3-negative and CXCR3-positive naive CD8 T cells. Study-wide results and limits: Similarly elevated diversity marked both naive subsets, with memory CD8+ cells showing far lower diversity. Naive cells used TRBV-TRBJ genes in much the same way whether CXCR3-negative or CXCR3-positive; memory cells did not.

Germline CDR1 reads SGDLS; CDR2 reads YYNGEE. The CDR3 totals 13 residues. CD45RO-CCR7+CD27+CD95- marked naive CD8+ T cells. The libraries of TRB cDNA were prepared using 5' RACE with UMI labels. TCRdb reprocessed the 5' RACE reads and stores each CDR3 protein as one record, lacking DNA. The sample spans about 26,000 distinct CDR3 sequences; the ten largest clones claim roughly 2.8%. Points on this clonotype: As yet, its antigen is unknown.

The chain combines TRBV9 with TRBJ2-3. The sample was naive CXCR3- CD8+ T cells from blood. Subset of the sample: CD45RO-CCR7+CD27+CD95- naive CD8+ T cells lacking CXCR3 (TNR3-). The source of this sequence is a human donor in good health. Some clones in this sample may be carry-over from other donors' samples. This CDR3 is CASSVVPTDTQYF.